The 29 T cell receptor beta chains below all came from one sample that was sequenced in a study of molecular identifiers for immune sequencing clone quantification. TCRdb called the PCR reads again in MiXCR, with one record for every CDR3 protein. The table lists some 97,000 distinct CDR3 sequences, approximately 24% of them singletons. Input material: naive CD8+ T cells from blood, with Jurkat cell RNA spiked in. Subset here: FACS-sorted CD8+CD4-CCR7+CD45RA+ naive T cells. These TCRs come from a human donor in good health. Some libraries in this study had Jurkat cell RNA spiked in.

Points on this clonotype: Lacking the conserved final phenylalanine or tryptophan, this CDR3 likely reflects a read error. Because the CDR3's place on the DNA is in doubt, the DNA is left out and the CDR3 is given as listed by TCRdb. The rearrangement uses TRBV5-6 and TRBJ1-2. From germline, CDR1 is SGHDT and CDR2 YYEEEE. Inclusive of both ends, the CDR3 amounts to 16 amino acids. CDR3: CASSLDMLTNNYGYAL.

This clonotype was found a few times. The chain couples TRBV27 to TRBJ2-7; 14 bases line up with TRBD2. J lost 4 bases, V lost 7 bases, and 3 bases had no gene match. Germline V gene data show CDR1 as MNHEY and CDR2 as SMNVEV (reference sequence). This CDR3 has 14 residues. The CDR3 bases are TGTGCCAGCACCCGACTAGCGGGAGGGTACGAGCAGTACTTC. It encodes CASTRLAGGYEQYF.

This clonotype showed up many times. J is TRBJ2-4 and V is TRBV6-1; no firm D call. Germline-derived CDR1 and CDR2 are MNHNS and SASEGT. This CDR3 contains 18 residues. V was clipped by 0 bases and J by 0 bases, with 15 bases between them. In DNA, the CDR3 is TGTGCCAGCAGTGAAGCCCCAACTATGTCCTTAGCCAAAAACATTCAGTACTTC. The encoded protein is CASSEAPTMSLAKNIQYF.

The V gene is TRBV5-1, the J gene TRBJ2-7; 8 positions agree with TRBD2. CDR3 length: 17 residues. After removal of 0 bases from V and 5 bases from J, the junction contained 13 bases not matched to a gene. From germline, CDR1 is SGHRS and CDR2 YFSETQ. The CDR3 nucleotides read TGCGCCAGCAGCTTGGATCTCGTCCCTAGCGGGTTCAACGAGCAGTACTTC. This codes for CASSLDLVPSGFNEQYF.

This clonotype was counted ten times or more. The chain carries TRBV28 and TRBJ2-7; D is unclear. Between the trimmed V and J ends, which lost 5 bases and 2 bases, there was a span of 10 bases. The germline gives CDR1 MDHEN, CDR2 SYDVKM. The CDR3 length is 13 residues. The CDR3 DNA is TGTGCCAGCAGTCTGGACCGAACCTACGAGCAGTACTTC. This translates into CASSLDRTYEQYF.

The genes are TRBV30 and TRBJ1-1, with no clear D. Between the trimmed V and J ends, which lost 0 bases and 1 base, there was a span of 6 bases. The germline V gene encodes CDR1 GTSNPN and CDR2 SVGIG (reference sequence). The CDR3 extends over 13 amino acids. CDR3 region: CAWSVFENTEAFF. The CDR3 bases are TGTGCCTGGAGTGTGTTTGAGAACACTGAAGCTTTCTTT.

This clonotype was seen at least ten times. The chain is built from TRBV5-4 and TRBJ2-5; TRBD1 matches 9 bases. Germline loops: CDR1 SGHNT, CDR2 YYREEE (reference sequence). The CDR3 consists of 13 residues. V was clipped by 4 bases and J by 3 bases; unmatched bases: 1. The CDR3 loop is CASSGDREETQYF. The CDR3 nucleotides read TGTGCCAGCAGCGGGGACAGGGAAGAGACCCAGTACTTC. Looking up the rest from reference TRBV5-4 and TRBJ2-5 gives the full variable domain: ETGVTQSPTHLIKTRGQQVTLRCSSQSGHNTVSWYQQALGQGPQFIFQYYREEENGRGNFPPRFSGLQFPNYSSELNVNALELDDSALYLCASSGDREETQYFGPGTRLLVL.

As for this clonotype: The missing conserved phenylalanine or tryptophan at the end of this CDR3 makes a read error likely. V usage is TRBV6-2 or TRBV6-3 and J usage is TRBJ2-7; 7 positions match TRBD1. Trimming removed 6 bases from V and 5 bases from J; junction bases left unmatched: 10. There are 14 residues in the CDR3. Germline V CDR1 and CDR2: MNHEY, SVGEGT. CDR3 amino acids: CASREQGNPHEQYL. DNA of the CDR3: TGTGCCAGCAGGGAACAGGGGAATCCTCACGAGCAGTACCTC.

The V call is TRBV10-3, the J call TRBJ2-5; weak D call: TRBD1 (5 bases). The V gene's germline CDR1 is ENHRY and CDR2 SYGVKD. The CDR3 is made up of 13 amino acids. DNA of the CDR3: TGTACCACCGAGGCAGGACACCGAGAGACCCAGTACTTC. It encodes CTTEAGHRETQYF.

V and J are TRBV29-1 and TRBJ2-7; D is possibly TRBD1 (6 bases). This CDR3 region has 11 residues. Germline CDR1 reads SQVTM; CDR2 reads ANQGSEA. The ends were cut back, 7 bases at V and 7 bases at J, with 14 bases in the middle. CDR3 residues: CSGTASGEQYF. In nucleotides, the CDR3 is TGCAGCGGGACAGCCTCGGGGGAGCAGTACTTC.

This clonotype was counted ten times or more. V usage is TRBV29-1 and J usage is TRBJ2-2; D might be TRBD1 (6 bases). This CDR3 comprises 13 residues. V shed 6 bases and J shed 2 bases, with 10 bases lying between them. Germline V CDR1 and CDR2: SQVTM, ANQGSEA. CDR3 DNA: TGCAGCGTCGGGGACAAAAACACCGGGGAGCTGTTTTTT. Protein sequence: CSVGDKNTGELFF.

This clonotype was counted ten times or more. The chain recombines TRBV19 with TRBJ2-3; TRBD2 aligns across 8 bases. Looked up from germline, CDR1 is LNHDA and CDR2 is SQIVND (reference sequence). The CDR3 covers 15 residues. V gave up 1 base and J gave up 1 base; unmatched junction bases: 1. DNA of the CDR3: TGTGCCAGTAGTATAGCAGCGGGGGGCACAGATACGCAGTATTTT. Protein sequence: CASSIAAGGTDTQYF.

As concerns this clonotype: A much larger clone differs from this one at a single base, so this may be a read error. The chain couples TRBV10-3 to TRBJ2-5; D uncertain. V was trimmed by 3 bases and J by 4 bases, leaving 9 bases between them. Germline values: CDR1 ENHRY, CDR2 SYGVKD. The CDR3 consists of 13 residues. The CDR3 DNA follows: TGTGCCATCAGTGACAGGTACCTAGAGACCCAGTACTTC. This codes for CAISDRYLETQYF.

This clonotype was counted at least ten times. CDR3 DNA: TGCAGCGGAACGGTACGGAGGGATGAGCAGTTCTTC. It specifies CSGTVRRDEQFF. The chain links TRBV29-1 to TRBJ2-1; weak D call: TRBD2 (6 bases). Trimming removed 7 bases at V and 8 bases at J, with 15 bases between. CDR3 length equals 12 residues. Germline CDR1 reads SQVTM; CDR2 reads ANQGSEA.

This clonotype has only a few counts. The chain carries TRBV20-1 and TRBJ2-2; 13 bases agree with TRBD2. The CDR3 sequence is 18 residues long. V was clipped by 2 bases and J by 2 bases; unmatched bases: 8. The germline V gene encodes CDR1 DFQATT and CDR2 SNEGSKA (reference sequence). DNA for the CDR3: TGCAGTGCTAGACCCGGGACTAGCGGGACAATTAACACCGGGGAGCTGTTTTTT. This gives the protein CSARPGTSGTINTGELFF.

Note on this clonotype: A much more abundant neighbour one base away suggests this may be a read error. CDR3 DNA sequence: TGTGCCAGCAGTCCCAGGACAGGGCCTATTCAGCCCCAGCATTTT. Residues: CASSPRTGPIQPQHF. The chain has TRBV27 and TRBJ1-5; the match to TRBD1 covers 8 bases. CDR3 length equals 15 residues. Germline loops: CDR1 MNHEY, CDR2 SMNVEV (reference sequence). Trimming removed 5 bases from V and 6 bases from J; junction bases left unmatched: 9.

This clonotype came up many times. CDR3 DNA: TGCGCCAGCAGCCAAGATCGGGGGACAGTCCGCAACTCTGGAAACACCATATATTTT. Residues: CASSQDRGTVRNSGNTIYF. This chain links TRBV4-3 with TRBJ1-3, with 7 bases lining up with TRBD1. CDR1 is LGHNA and CDR2 is YSLEER in the germline V gene. The trim removed 0 bases at V and 0 bases at J, leaving 11 bases unmatched. This CDR3 region has 19 residues.

This clonotype was found a few times. The CDR3 DNA sequence: TGTGCCAGCAGCCCCGGGACTAGCGGGTACAATGAGCAGTTCTTC. This encodes CASSPGTSGYNEQFF. The rearrangement uses TRBV7-2 and TRBJ2-1, with TRBD2 identical over 12 bases. This CDR3 spans 15 amino acids. V shed 5 bases, J shed 4 bases, and the junction held 3 bases outside the gene matches. Per germline, CDR1 SGHTA and CDR2 FQGNSA.

The chain is built from TRBV28 and TRBJ1-2, with 8 bases identical to TRBD1. J gave up 12 bases and V 5 bases, and 11 bases lay outside the gene matches. This CDR3 comprises 13 residues. Germline lookup yields CDR1 MDHEN and CDR2 SYDVKM. CDR3 in amino acids: CASSPGTGYVNTF. The CDR3, as DNA: TGTGCCAGCAGTCCAGGGACAGGATATGTCAACACCTTC.

This clonotype was seen ten or more times. The chain recombines TRBV4-1 with TRBJ2-3; D is tentatively TRBD1 or TRBD2 (6 bases each). CDR3 length: 15 amino acids. From germline, CDR1 is MGHRA and CDR2 YSYEKL. Between the trimmed V and J ends, which lost 1 base and 2 bases, there was a span of 10 bases. CDR3 loop: CASSQAWGATDTQYF. The CDR3 region has the DNA TGCGCCAGCAGCCAAGCTTGGGGGGCCACAGATACGCAGTATTTT.

With regard to this clonotype: Being one base from a much bigger clone, this may be a read error. The rearrangement uses TRBV4-1 and TRBJ1-2; a possible D gene is TRBD1 (6 bases). Germline CDR1 reads MGHRA; CDR2 reads YSYEKL. The CDR3 covers 16 residues. This chain's CDR3 is CASGQDLGGLYYGYTF. The CDR3 DNA reads TGCGCCAGCGGCCAGGACTTGGGGGGGCTTTACTATGGCTACACCTTC.

As concerns this clonotype: A clone one base away is much larger, so this may be a read error. The J gene is TRBJ1-5, the V gene TRBV20-1, with TRBD1 identical over 7 bases. Germline V gene data show CDR1 as DFQATT and CDR2 as SNEGSKA (reference sequence). This CDR3 spans 14 amino acids. Here the CDR3 reads CSARDDRESQPPHF. Written as DNA, the CDR3 is TGCAGTGCTAGAGACGACAGGGAAAGTCAGCCCCCGCATTTT.

This clonotype was seen ten or more times. The CDR3 region has the DNA TGCGCCAGCAGCCAAGATATCCTACAAGAGACCCAGTACTTC. This gives the protein CASSQDILQETQYF. V and J are TRBV4-1 and TRBJ2-5, with D uncertain. V gave up 0 bases and J gave up 2 bases, with 7 bases separating them. The germline V gene encodes CDR1 MGHRA and CDR2 YSYEKL. CDR3 size: 14 residues.

As for this clonotype: This could be a read error, since a much larger clone is one nucleotide away. The CDR3 protein is CACSSLDREVAGELFF. CDR3 in DNA: TGTGCCTGCAGCTCCCTTGACAGGGAGGTTGCCGGGGAGCTGTTTTTT. V and J are TRBV7-9 and TRBJ2-2; weak D call: TRBD1 (7 bases). Germline V gives CDR1 SEHNR, CDR2 FQNEAQ (reference sequence). This CDR3 is 16 amino acids long.

Only a few counts were recorded for this clonotype. The CDR3 DNA follows: TGTGCCAGCTCACCATTGGAAGGAGCGAACACCGGGGAGCTGTTTTTT. It encodes CASSPLEGANTGELFF. The chain is built from TRBV18 and TRBJ2-2; D is unresolved. The CDR3 loop spans 16 amino acids. The germline V gene encodes CDR1 KGHSH and CDR2 LQKENI. Trimming pared 2 bases from V and 0 bases from J, leaving 10 bases between. The variable domain in full, with the rest retrieved from reference TRBV18 and TRBJ2-2, is NAGVMQNPRHLVRRRGQEARLRCSPMKGHSHVYWYRQLPEEGLKFMVYLQKENIIDESGMPKERFSAEFPKEGPSILRIQQVVRGDSAAYFCASSPLEGANTGELFFGEGSRLTVL.

Concerning this clonotype: Without the conserved terminal phenylalanine or tryptophan, this CDR3 likely stems from a read error. J is TRBJ2-3 and V is TRBV7-9; no reliable D call. CDR3 size: 14 residues. V lost 5 bases, J lost 7 bases, and 16 bases lay in between. In germline, CDR1 is SEHNR, CDR2 FQNEAQ (reference sequence). CDR3 sequence: CASSINPLSNTQYL. The CDR3 DNA follows: TGTGCCAGCAGCATCAACCCTCTGTCAAATACGCAGTATCTT.

This clonotype came up many times. This sequence joins TRBV12-3 or TRBV12-4 and TRBJ2-3; no clear D gene. The CDR3 covers 14 residues. The germline V and J ends were trimmed by 2 bases and 1 base, with 7 bases remaining between them. CDR3 residues: CASSLLTRTDTQYF. DNA of the CDR3: TGTGCCAGCAGTTTATTGACGCGCACAGATACGCAGTATTTT.

This clonotype was seen repeatedly, ten times or more. This CDR3 is CASSFPAHEQFF. Written as DNA, the CDR3 is TGTGCCAGCAGCTTCCCGGCCCATGAGCAGTTCTTC. The genes are TRBV11-2 and TRBJ2-1, with D uncertain. The CDR3 has 12 amino acids. The ends were cut back, 3 bases at V and 8 bases at J, with 8 bases in the middle. Germline assignment: CDR1 SGHAT and CDR2 FQNNGV.

The sample holds many counts of this clonotype. The rearrangement joins TRBV5-6 to TRBJ2-2; perhaps D is TRBD1 or TRBD2 (5 bases each). The CDR3 runs 13 residues. Germline loops: CDR1 SGHDT, CDR2 YYEEEE. V was trimmed by 3 bases and J by 6 bases, leaving 9 bases between them. The CDR3 sequence: CASSYGAAGELFF. The CDR3 bases are TGTGCCAGCAGCTACGGGGCGGCCGGGGAGCTGTTTTTT. Variable domain in full (rest from reference TRBV5-6 and TRBJ2-2): DAGVTQSPTHLIKTRGQQVTLRCSPKSGHDTVSWYQQALGQGPQFIFQYYEEEERQRGNFPDRFSGHQFPNYSSELNVNALLLGDSALYLCASSYGAAGELFFGEGSRLTVL.